One sample yielded the 25 T cell receptor beta chains listed below, sequenced in a study of post-analysis software for immune sequencing data. Study-wide results and caveats: Controls had lower frequencies than patients of a handful of TRBV segments, which included TRBV5-6, TRBV5-1 and TRBV20-1.

These TCRs' antigens remain unknown. The authors incorporated unique molecular identifiers into the TCR beta cDNA libraries. TCRdb recomputed calls from the PCR reads with MiXCR, one row per CDR3 protein. The sample has approximately 660,000 distinct CDR3 sequences, approximately 59% seen once. Specimen: blood. Every receptor here comes from a girl aged 2 to 10 with multiple sclerosis.

The chain has TRBV4-2 and TRBJ2-3, with a tentative D call TRBD2 (6 bases). CDR1 is LGHNA and CDR2 is YNFKEQ in the germline V gene. Trimming left V 1 base short and J 14 bases short, with 13 bases between. This CDR3 is 12 amino acids long. The CDR3 nucleotides are TGTGCCAGCAGCCAAGCGTCGGGGGAGACGTATTTT. It encodes CASSQASGETYF.

The chain links TRBV4-2 to TRBJ2-3, with D possibly TRBD2 on 6 matching bases. Germline-derived CDR1 and CDR2 are LGHNA and YNFKEQ. This CDR3 has 16 amino acids. Trimming took 5 bases from V and 5 from J, leaving 20 bases between them. This CDR3 reads CASSGLSGLGEDTQYF. As DNA, the CDR3 is TGTGCCAGCAGCGGACTTAGCGGTCTTGGGGAAGATACGCAGTATTTT.

In this sample, this clonotype turned up a few times. The rearrangement uses TRBV2 and TRBJ1-5; D unresolved. Per germline, CDR1 SNHLY and CDR2 FYNNEI. V lost 4 bases and J 0 bases, leaving 7 bases between the germline ends. This CDR3 comprises 14 residues. CDR3 in DNA: TGTGCCAGCAGTGGTCTAGATAGCAATCAGCCCCAGCATTTT. Translation: CASSGLDSNQPQHF.

This chain links TRBV5-1 with TRBJ2-5; D unclear. The CDR3 extends over 16 amino acids. Germline loops: CDR1 SGHRS, CDR2 YFSETQ. Deletions cut 0 bases from V and 1 base from J, with 13 bases between. CDR3 in DNA: TGCGCCAGCAGCTTGGCCCGGGCGGCAGGCCAAGAGACCCAGTACTTC. Residues: CASSLARAAGQETQYF.

This clonotype turned up a few times. The chain is built from TRBV7-2 and TRBJ2-5; D is possibly TRBD2 (5 bases). The length of the CDR3 is 15 residues. Germline CDR1 SGHTA, CDR2 FQGNSA. Trimming shortened V by 2 bases and J by 0 bases, and 10 bases separated the two germline ends. For the CDR3, the DNA is TGTGCCAGCAGCTTAAGGCCTAGCAACCAAGAGACCCAGTACTTC. Translating it yields CASSLRPSNQETQYF. The complete variable domain, with remaining parts taken from reference TRBV7-2 and TRBJ2-5, reads GAGVSQSPSNKVTEKGKDVELRCDPISGHTALYWYRQSLGQGLEFLIYFQGNSAPDKSGLPSDRFSAERTGGSVSTLTIQRTQQEDSAVYLCASSLRPSNQETQYFGPGTRLLVL.

This chain links TRBV27 with TRBJ1-6; TRBD1 matches at 8 bases. The CDR3 loop spans 13 amino acids. V was pared by 7 bases and J by 7 bases, with 3 bases of the junction left unmatched. In germline, CDR1 is MNHEY, CDR2 SMNVEV (reference sequence). CDR3 bases: TGTGCCAGCAACGACAGGGGAAATTCACCCCTCCACTTT. Translated: CASNDRGNSPLHF.

The chain combines TRBV29-1 with TRBJ2-1; the D is unclear. Trimming removed 8 bases at V and 10 bases at J, with 18 bases between. Germline assignment: CDR1 SQVTM and CDR2 ANQGSEA. The CDR3 contains 12 residues. DNA of the CDR3: TGCAGCCATTCGATGGCTTCTGGAGAGCAGTTCTTC. It codes for CSHSMASGEQFF.

V and J are TRBV5-1 and TRBJ2-1, with D uncertain. The ends were cut back, 5 bases at V and 8 bases at J, with 17 bases in the middle. Germline values: CDR1 SGHRS, CDR2 YFSETQ. The CDR3 runs to 14 residues. The CDR3 DNA reads as TGCGCCAGCAGAACGGCTTGGGTTCAGGATGAGCAGTTCTTC. Translation: CASRTAWVQDEQFF.

The chain recombines TRBV5-1 with TRBJ1-2; D perhaps matches TRBD1 (6 bases). This CDR3 comprises 15 residues. V lost 3 bases to trimming and J lost 2 bases, with 14 bases between them. Germline V gives CDR1 SGHRS, CDR2 YFSETQ. CDR3 DNA: TGCGCCAGCAGCTCCCCGGGGGCGTTAAACTATGGCTACACCTTC. Protein sequence: CASSSPGALNYGYTF. Full variable domain (remainder filled in from reference TRBV5-1 and TRBJ1-2): KAGVTQTPRYLIKTRGQQVTLSCSPISGHRSVSWYQQTPGQGLQFLFEYFSETQRNKGNFPGRFSGRQFSNSRSEMNVSTLELGDSALYLCASSSPGALNYGYTFGSGTRLTVV.

This clonotype showed up just a few times. The chain combines TRBV20-1 with TRBJ1-2, with 7 bases matching TRBD1. The CDR3 spans 14 residues. V lost 0 bases to trimming and J lost 8 bases; unmatched junction nucleotides: 9. CDR1 and CDR2 (germline): DFQATT, SNEGSKA (reference sequence). CDR3 coding DNA: TGCAGTGCTAGAGATCTCGAGGGGGCGGAGGGCTACACCTTC. It codes for CSARDLEGAEGYTF.

V gene TRBV5-1 combines with J gene TRBJ2-1; 9 bases are shared with TRBD2. This CDR3 is built from 18 residues. Losses at the gene ends were 4 bases for V and 0 bases for J; bases not matched to a gene: 11. Germline V lookup: CDR1 SGHRS, CDR2 YFSETQ. The CDR3 DNA sequence: TGCGCCAGCAGCCCCAGGACTAGCGTTTCAAGCTCCTACAATGAGCAGTTCTTC. Protein sequence: CASSPRTSVSSSYNEQFF. Full variable domain (missing parts from reference TRBV5-1 and TRBJ2-1): KAGVTQTPRYLIKTRGQQVTLSCSPISGHRSVSWYQQTPGQGLQFLFEYFSETQRNKGNFPGRFSGRQFSNSRSEMNVSTLELGDSALYLCASSPRTSVSSSYNEQFFGPGTRLTVL.

The chain carries TRBV10-3 and TRBJ2-1; TRBD1 might be the D (6 bases). V was clipped by 0 bases and J by 4 bases, with 16 bases between them. The CDR3 loop spans 17 amino acids. Germline values: CDR1 ENHRY, CDR2 SYGVKD. CDR3 region: CAISESYTAGDYNEQFF. The CDR3 DNA is TGTGCCATCAGTGAGTCATACACGGCAGGGGATTACAATGAGCAGTTCTTC.

The chain links TRBV5-4 to TRBJ2-7; D may be TRBD2 (5 bases). V was cut by 4 bases and J by 4 bases, with 12 bases left in between. The CDR3 contains 13 residues. Germline V gives CDR1 SGHNT, CDR2 YYREEE (reference sequence). In nucleotides, the CDR3 is TGTGCCAGCAGCGCCGGGGTGGAATACGAGCAGTACTTC. It translates to CASSAGVEYEQYF.

The V gene is TRBV20-1, the J gene TRBJ1-2; D perhaps matches TRBD1 (6 bases). Germline loops: CDR1 DFQATT, CDR2 SNEGSKA (reference sequence). V lost 0 bases, J lost 8 bases, and 10 bases lay in between. The CDR3 consists of 12 residues. CDR3 in DNA: TGCAGTGCTAGAGAAACCACAGGGGGCTACACCTTC. Residues: CSARETTGGYTF.

This clonotype occurred many times. The gene calls are TRBV7-2 and TRBJ2-7; D gene uncertain. Germline values: CDR1 SGHTA, CDR2 FQGNSA. The CDR3 has 14 residues. Trimming pared 5 bases from V and 3 bases from J, leaving 14 bases between. CDR3 in amino acids: CASSTTLTGYEQYF. In DNA, the CDR3 is TGTGCCAGCAGCACGACCCTAACGGGCTACGAGCAGTACTTC.

V is TRBV20-1 and J is TRBJ2-3, with D hard to call. The V gene's germline CDR1 is DFQATT and CDR2 SNEGSKA (reference sequence). This CDR3 contains 16 residues. Trimming shortened V by 6 bases and J by 0 bases, and 19 bases separated the two germline ends. The CDR3 region has the DNA TGCAGTGCACCTATACAGAACACCCCTAGCACAGATACGCAGTATTTT. Protein product: CSAPIQNTPSTDTQYF.

This clonotype was counted a single time. The chain joins TRBV12-3 or TRBV12-4 to TRBJ1-6; D gene unclear. This CDR3 is 13 amino acids long. Between the trimmed V and J ends, which lost 1 base and 8 bases, there was a span of 6 bases. The CDR3 DNA sequence: TGTGCCAGCAGTTTAGTATTGGATTCACCCCTCCACTTT. Residues: CASSLVLDSPLHF.

In its sample, this clonotype was seen a few times. The chain joins TRBV6-5 to TRBJ1-1; 8 bases map to TRBD1. The germline gives CDR1 MNHEY, CDR2 SVGAGI. This CDR3 is built from 14 residues. V lost 2 bases and J lost 4; bases outside the gene matches: 3. The DNA of the CDR3 is TGTGCCAGCAGTTACAAAACAGGGGGCACTGAAGCTTTCTTT. Its translation is CASSYKTGGTEAFF.

The chain is built from TRBV7-9 and TRBJ2-1; 9 bases align to TRBD2. Germline V gene lookup returns CDR1 SEHNR and CDR2 FQNEAQ (reference sequence). The CDR3 runs 15 residues. With 5 bases clipped from V and 2 bases from J, the junction kept 4 bases outside the gene matches. The CDR3 is CASSPIAGAYNEQFF. In DNA form, the CDR3 reads TGTGCCAGCAGCCCAATAGCGGGAGCCTACAATGAGCAGTTCTTC.

The chain has TRBV6-5 and TRBJ2-1, with TRBD2 matching 9 bases. With V trimmed by 0 bases and J by 2 bases, 8 bases remained unmatched. Germline CDR1 reads MNHEY; CDR2 reads SVGAGI. The CDR3 extends over 18 amino acids. DNA for the CDR3: TGTGCCAGCAGTTACTCGATGGGTGGCGGGGGGGCCTACAATGAGCAGTTCTTC. Its translation: CASSYSMGGGGAYNEQFF.

The chain couples TRBV11-2 to TRBJ2-7, with D perhaps matching TRBD2 (6 bases). With 4 bases removed from V and 1 base from J, the gap between germline ends came to 20 bases. Germline CDR1 and CDR2: SGHAT and FQNNGV. This CDR3 is built from 17 residues. CDR3 sequence (DNA): TGTGCCAGCAGCTCACTTCGCCCAGCCGGGGGTTCCTACGAGCAGTACTTC. Protein sequence: CASSSLRPAGGSYEQYF.

This chain connects TRBV2 to TRBJ1-5; no reliable D call. The CDR3 runs 12 residues. The germline CDR1 and CDR2 sequences are SNHLY and FYNNEI. Trimming shortened V by 3 bases and J by 4 bases, and 4 bases separated the two germline ends. The DNA of the CDR3 is TGTGCCAGCAGTGAGAGTAATCAGCCCCAGCATTTT. Translated: CASSESNQPQHF.

A few counts support this clonotype. The chain employs TRBV9 and TRBJ1-2, with D unresolved. CDR1 and CDR2 from the germline V gene are SGDLS and YYNGEE. The CDR3 loop spans 15 amino acids. V lost 3 bases and J 6 bases, leaving 18 bases between the germline ends. CDR3: CASSASRSGIDGYTF. The CDR3 bases are TGTGCCAGCAGCGCGTCTCGGTCGGGGATTGATGGCTACACCTTC. Supplemented by reference TRBV9 and TRBJ1-2, the full variable domain reads DSGVTQTPKHLITATGQRVTLRCSPRSGDLSVYWYQQSLDQGLQFLIQYYNGEERAKGNILERFSAQQFPDLHSELNLSSLELGDSALYFCASSASRSGIDGYTFGSGTRLTVV.

The chain combines TRBV20-1 with TRBJ2-7; TRBD2 matches 8 bases. V was clipped by 3 bases and J by 2 bases; unmatched bases: 3. The V gene's germline CDR1 is DFQATT and CDR2 SNEGSKA (reference sequence). The CDR3 has 13 residues. The CDR3 DNA follows: TGCAGTGCTAGCGGGAGGGCAGCCTACGAGCAGTACTTC. Encoded protein: CSASGRAAYEQYF.

The genes are TRBV10-3 and TRBJ1-1; D gene unclear. V lost 2 bases and J 0 bases, leaving 4 bases between the germline ends. Germline V CDR1 and CDR2: ENHRY, SYGVKD. The CDR3 contains 13 residues. Here the CDR3 reads CAISEGMNTEAFF. For the CDR3, the DNA is TGTGCCATCAGTGAGGGGATGAACACTGAAGCTTTCTTT.